The 25 T cell receptor beta chains given below trace back to one sample, sequenced in a study of cytomegalovirus exposure and HLA in healthy donors. The data were produced by immunoSEQ multiplex PCR, yet TCRdb's version contains in-frame clones alone and is incomplete. Of 130,000 to 150,000 clones listed, roughly four fifths are singletons. The sample consisted of PBMCs. The receptors derive from a young woman in good health and CMV-seronegative.

The chain uses TRBV9 and TRBJ2-2; D is possibly TRBD2 (5 bases). V dropped 0 bases and J dropped 0 bases, with 9 bases sitting between them. CDR1 SGDLS and CDR2 YYNGEE come from the germline V gene. CDR3 length: 16 amino acids. The CDR3 DNA reads as TGTGCCAGCAGCGTAGATCCAGCGGCGAACACCGGGGAGCTGTTTTTT. Translating gives CASSVDPAANTGELFF. Complete variable domain (other parts from reference TRBV9 and TRBJ2-2): DSGVTQTPKHLITATGQRVTLRCSPRSGDLSVYWYQQSLDQGLQFLIQYYNGEERAKGNILERFSAQQFPDLHSELNLSSLELGDSALYFCASSVDPAANTGELFFGEGSRLTVL.

This clone has only a few counts. The chain employs TRBV4-1 and TRBJ1-2; TRBD1 aligns across 7 bases. This CDR3 comprises 16 residues. The V gene's germline CDR1 is MGHRA and CDR2 YSYEKL. V lost 5 bases to trimming and J lost 2 bases; unmatched junction nucleotides: 11. CDR3 protein: CASSYGQALSNYGYTF. For the CDR3, the DNA is TGCGCCAGCAGCTACGGACAGGCGCTGTCAAACTATGGCTACACCTTC.

This clone was observed once. The chain links TRBV30 to TRBJ1-1; D not certain. Per the germline V gene, CDR1 is GTSNPN and CDR2 is SVGIG (reference sequence). The CDR3 has 16 residues. Trimming cost V 0 bases and J 0 bases, with 14 bases left between them. The CDR3 spells CAWSVPYRRMNTEAFF. CDR3 bases: TGTGCCTGGAGTGTGCCTTATCGGCGGATGAACACTGAAGCTTTCTTT.

The genes are TRBV7-2 and TRBJ1-2; D might be TRBD1 (6 bases). The germline CDR1 and CDR2 sequences are SGHTA and FQGNSA. Trimming took 5 bases from V and 6 from J, leaving 13 bases between them. The CDR3 consists of 13 residues. The CDR3 protein is CASSHGQRNGYTF. CDR3 DNA: TGTGCCAGCAGCCACGGACAGAGAAATGGCTACACCTTC.

CDR3: CASSSRTSGASGGELFF. CDR3 coding DNA: TGTGCCAGCAGCAGCCGTACTTCCGGGGCTAGCGGGGGGGAGCTGTTTTTT. V usage is TRBV5-4 and J usage is TRBJ2-2; TRBD2 matches 8 bases. The CDR3 contains 17 residues. V dropped 4 bases and J dropped 8; count of bases not matched to a gene: 16. Germline lookup yields CDR1 SGHNT and CDR2 YYREEE (reference sequence).

The V call is TRBV7-8, the J call TRBJ1-5, with 7 bases identical to TRBD1. This CDR3 region has 17 residues. Germline V gives CDR1 SGHVS, CDR2 FQNEAQ. V gave up 5 bases and J gave up 2 bases; unmatched junction bases: 12. In DNA form, the CDR3 reads TGTGCCAGCAGCCCCCAGACAGGGACTCGGGGCAATCAGCCCCAGCATTTT. As protein: CASSPQTGTRGNQPQHF.

The rearrangement links TRBV6-6 to TRBJ2-1, with 8 bases aligning to TRBD2. This CDR3 spans 15 amino acids. Unmatched junction bases numbered 5, after V lost 0 bases and J lost 7 bases. The germline V gene has CDR1 MNHNY and CDR2 SVGAGI (reference sequence). CDR3 loop: CASSYSGGGSNEQFF. The CDR3 DNA is TGTGCCAGCAGTTACTCCGGCGGGGGGTCGAATGAGCAGTTCTTC.

This chain uses TRBV30 with TRBJ2-7, with 8 bases matching TRBD1. The junction had 7 bases not matched to a gene; V was cut back by 0 bases and J by 6 bases. The CDR3 has 14 residues. Germline V lookup: CDR1 GTSNPN, CDR2 SVGIG (reference sequence). The CDR3 DNA sequence: TGTGCCTGGAGTGTACACAGGGGGGTGGGCGAGCAGTACTTC. Residues: CAWSVHRGVGEQYF.

The chain joins TRBV5-6 to TRBJ1-6; D gene unclear. V lost 6 bases, J lost 0 bases, and 13 bases lay in between. CDR3 size: 16 residues. Germline loops: CDR1 SGHDT, CDR2 YYEEEE. The CDR3 is CASTEAGSSYNSPLHF. CDR3 in DNA: TGTGCCAGCACCGAGGCGGGCAGCTCCTATAATTCACCCCTCCACTTT.

The gene calls are TRBV5-6 and TRBJ2-5; a weak D match, TRBD2 (6 bases). Germline CDR1 is SGHDT and CDR2 is YYEEEE. Deletions cut 3 bases from V and 3 bases from J, with 12 bases between. This CDR3 has 14 amino acids. CDR3 sequence: CASSSGLRKETQYF. Written as DNA, the CDR3 is TGTGCCAGCAGCTCAGGACTACGAAAAGAGACCCAGTACTTC.

This clone was seen a handful of times. The J gene is TRBJ1-2, the V gene TRBV7-9; no firm D call. CDR3 size: 15 residues. CDR1 and CDR2 from the germline V gene are SEHNR and FQNEAQ (reference sequence). Trimming cost V 5 bases and J 5 bases, with 18 bases left between them. The CDR3 DNA reads as TGTGCCAGCAGCCCCGCCGTTGGGCTGGCGTATGGCTACACCTTC. Protein: CASSPAVGLAYGYTF.

The rearrangement links TRBV29-1 to TRBJ1-1; D not resolved. The V gene lost 3 bases and the J gene lost 4 bases, with 18 bases spanning the gap. CDR1 SQVTM and CDR2 ANQGSEA come from the germline V gene. CDR3 size: 15 residues. In DNA, the CDR3 is TGCAGCGTTGACTACCGACGGGGAATAGGCACTGAAGCTTTCTTT. Translated, it gives CSVDYRRGIGTEAFF. The whole variable domain, remainder taken from reference TRBV29-1 and TRBJ1-1, is SAVISQKPSRDICQRGTSLTIQCQVDSQVTMMFWYRQQPGQSLTLIATANQGSEATYESGFVIDKFPISRPNLTFSTLTVSNMSPEDSSIYLCSVDYRRGIGTEAFFGQGTRLTVV.

This clone was seen a handful of times. V usage is TRBV28 and J usage is TRBJ1-5; TRBD1 matches 8 bases. This CDR3 is 14 amino acids long. Germline CDR1 reads MDHEN; CDR2 reads SYDVKM. V lost 7 bases and J lost 7; bases outside the gene matches: 9. The CDR3 DNA reads as TGTGCCAGCATTCTAGACAGGGGTGGCCAGCCCCAGCATTTT. The encoded protein is CASILDRGGQPQHF. Together with reference TRBV28 and TRBJ1-5, the CDR3 gives the full variable domain: DVKVTQSSRYLVKRTGEKVFLECVQDMDHENMFWYRQDPGLGLRLIYFSYDVKMKEKGDIPEGYSVSREKKERFSLILESASTNQTSMYLCASILDRGGQPQHFGDGTRLSIL.

The J gene is TRBJ2-7, the V gene TRBV15; the D gene is possibly TRBD1 (6 bases). CDR1 and CDR2 (germline): LNHNV, YYDKDF (reference sequence). The CDR3 covers 15 residues. The V end was cut by 1 base, the J end by 2 bases, with 12 bases between. The CDR3 reads CATSRGPGVTYEQYF. The CDR3 DNA follows: TGTGCCACCAGCAGAGGCCCAGGGGTAACCTACGAGCAGTACTTC.

V gene TRBV6-1 combines with J gene TRBJ1-6, with D hard to call. CDR3 size: 15 residues. The V end was cut by 1 base, the J end by 7 bases, with 11 bases between. Germline CDR1 and CDR2: MNHNS and SASEGT. The DNA for the CDR3 is TGTGCCAGCAGTGAAGTGGCCCCGGGGAATTCACCCCTCCACTTT. Protein product: CASSEVAPGNSPLHF.

This clone occurred once. The chain carries TRBV5-6 and TRBJ2-2; D is perhaps TRBD1 (7 bases). V shed 3 bases and J shed 4 bases, with 13 bases lying between them. Per the germline V gene, CDR1 is SGHDT and CDR2 is YYEEEE. CDR3 length equals 15 residues. DNA of the CDR3: TGTGCCAGCAGCTCGGACAGGAGGGGCACCGGGGAGCTGTTTTTT. Protein: CASSSDRRGTGELFF. The variable domain in full, completed from reference TRBV5-6 and TRBJ2-2, reads DAGVTQSPTHLIKTRGQQVTLRCSPKSGHDTVSWYQQALGQGPQFIFQYYEEEERQRGNFPDRFSGHQFPNYSSELNVNALLLGDSALYLCASSSDRRGTGELFFGEGSRLTVL.

The count of this clone is one. The chain couples TRBV27 to TRBJ1-4, with D possibly matching TRBD1 (5 bases). The CDR3 runs to 14 residues. CDR1 is MNHEY and CDR2 is SMNVEV in the germline V gene (reference sequence). The ends were cut back, 6 bases at V and 7 bases at J, with 15 bases in the middle. The CDR3 sequence is CASRIRVGGEKLFF. CDR3 bases: TGTGCCAGCAGGATCAGGGTGGGAGGTGAAAAACTGTTTTTT.

J is TRBJ1-5 and V is TRBV6-1; D is unclear. The CDR3 extends over 14 amino acids. The V gene's germline CDR1 is MNHNS and CDR2 SASEGT. Trimming removed 4 bases from V and 5 bases from J, with 12 bases in between. CDR3 loop: CASSGQVIDQPQHF. CDR3 coding DNA: TGTGCCAGCAGTGGGCAGGTGATAGATCAGCCCCAGCATTTT.

The chain couples TRBV5-4 to TRBJ2-1, with 8 bases fitting TRBD2. V lost 3 bases and J lost 0; bases outside the gene matches: 2. This CDR3 region has 15 residues. Germline V gene data show CDR1 as SGHNT and CDR2 as YYREEE (reference sequence). CDR3 sequence (DNA): TGTGCCAGCAGCTCTACTAGCGGCTCCTACAATGAGCAGTTCTTC. Amino acids: CASSSTSGSYNEQFF. Together with reference TRBV5-4 and TRBJ2-1, the CDR3 gives the full variable domain: ETGVTQSPTHLIKTRGQQVTLRCSSQSGHNTVSWYQQALGQGPQFIFQYYREEENGRGNFPPRFSGLQFPNYSSELNVNALELDDSALYLCASSSTSGSYNEQFFGPGTRLTVL.

V usage is TRBV9 and J usage is TRBJ1-5, with D tentatively TRBD1 (6 bases). Germline values: CDR1 SGDLS, CDR2 YYNGEE. The ends were cut back, 3 bases at V and 0 bases at J, with 16 bases in the middle. CDR3 length: 17 amino acids. The DNA of the CDR3 is TGTGCCAGCAGCGAAATTCGGCAGGGGTATAGCAATCAGCCCCAGCATTTT. It codes for CASSEIRQGYSNQPQHF.

The chain uses TRBV7-3 and TRBJ2-1, with 14 nucleotides matching TRBD2. The CDR3 spans 15 residues. Germline CDR1 and CDR2: SGHTA and FQGTGA. Unmatched junction bases numbered 5, after V lost 8 bases and J lost 5 bases. CDR3 in DNA: TGTGCCAGCTCCGGGACTAGCGGGGGTAACAATGAGCAGTTCTTC. Translation: CASSGTSGGNNEQFF.

The chain recombines TRBV4-3 with TRBJ2-7, with D unclear. CDR1 is LGHNA and CDR2 is YSLEER in the germline V gene. Trimming stripped 0 bases from V and 3 bases from J, with 12 bases between. This CDR3 has 15 residues. The CDR3 DNA reads as TGCGCCAGCAGCCAAGATCTGTCTGTCTACTACGAGCAGTACTTC. This translates into CASSQDLSVYYEQYF.

The J gene is TRBJ2-7, the V gene TRBV18, with unresolved D. V lost 5 bases and J lost 2, with 13 bases in between. Germline V gives CDR1 KGHSH, CDR2 LQKENI. The CDR3 has 14 residues. CDR3 in amino acids: CASSATGRTYEQYF. As DNA, the CDR3 is TGTGCCAGCTCAGCGACTGGTAGGACCTACGAGCAGTACTTC.

This chain uses TRBV7-2 with TRBJ2-5; a possible D gene is TRBD2 (6 bases). This CDR3 spans 17 amino acids. Germline V gives CDR1 SGHTA, CDR2 FQGNSA. Trimming removed 1 base at V and 3 bases at J, with 18 bases between. In DNA form, the CDR3 reads TGTGCCAGCAGCTTAGGTCTTCGGACTAACTTGAAAGAGACCCAGTACTTC. Translation: CASSLGLRTNLKETQYF.

This clone was detected only once. V is TRBV7-9 and J is TRBJ2-1; a weak D match, TRBD2 (6 bases). V lost 5 bases, J lost 0 bases, and 8 bases lay in between. The CDR3 covers 14 residues. Germline V lookup: CDR1 SEHNR, CDR2 FQNEAQ (reference sequence). CDR3: CASSGDSSYNEQFF. The CDR3 nucleotides read TGTGCCAGCAGCGGGGACTCCTCCTACAATGAGCAGTTCTTC.